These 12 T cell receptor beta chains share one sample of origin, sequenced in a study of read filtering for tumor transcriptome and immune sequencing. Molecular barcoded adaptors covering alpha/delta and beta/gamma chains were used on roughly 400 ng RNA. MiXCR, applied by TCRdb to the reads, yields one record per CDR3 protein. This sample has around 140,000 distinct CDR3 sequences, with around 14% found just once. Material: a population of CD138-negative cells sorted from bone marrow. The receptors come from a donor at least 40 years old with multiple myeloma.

The CDR3 region has the DNA TGTGCCAGTCGAGTTAGCGGGAGGGAGACAGATACGCAGTATTTT. This sequence encodes CASRVSGRETDTQYF. V gene TRBV19 combines with J gene TRBJ2-3; 11 bases fit TRBD2. With 8 bases clipped from V and 3 bases from J, the junction kept 7 bases outside the gene matches. Germline values: CDR1 LNHDA, CDR2 SQIVND (reference sequence). The CDR3 spans 15 residues.

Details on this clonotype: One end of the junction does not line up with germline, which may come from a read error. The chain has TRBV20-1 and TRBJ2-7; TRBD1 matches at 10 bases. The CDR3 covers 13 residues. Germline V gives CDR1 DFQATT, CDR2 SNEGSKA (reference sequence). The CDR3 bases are TGCAGTGCTTTGACAGGGGGCTCGTACGAGCGGTACTTC. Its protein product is CSALTGGSYERYF.

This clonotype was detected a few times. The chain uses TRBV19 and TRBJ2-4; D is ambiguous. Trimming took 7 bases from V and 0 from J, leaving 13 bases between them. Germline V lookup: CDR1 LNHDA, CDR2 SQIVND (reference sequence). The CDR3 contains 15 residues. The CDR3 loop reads CASKDSMLAKNIQYF. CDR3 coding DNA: TGTGCCAGTAAAGACTCGATGCTAGCCAAAAACATTCAGTACTTC.

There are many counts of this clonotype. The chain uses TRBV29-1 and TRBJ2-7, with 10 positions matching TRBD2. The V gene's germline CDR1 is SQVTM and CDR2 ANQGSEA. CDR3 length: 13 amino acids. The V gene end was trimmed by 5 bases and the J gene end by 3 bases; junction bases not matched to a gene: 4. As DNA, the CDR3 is TGCAGCGTTAAGCTAGCGGGAGACTACGAGCAGTACTTC. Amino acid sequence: CSVKLAGDYEQYF.

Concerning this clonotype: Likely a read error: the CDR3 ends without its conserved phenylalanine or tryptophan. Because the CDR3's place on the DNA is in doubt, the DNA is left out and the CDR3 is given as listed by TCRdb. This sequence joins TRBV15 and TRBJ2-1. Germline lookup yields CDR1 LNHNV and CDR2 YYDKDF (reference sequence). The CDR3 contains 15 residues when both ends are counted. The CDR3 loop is CATSRDSGSYNEQLS.

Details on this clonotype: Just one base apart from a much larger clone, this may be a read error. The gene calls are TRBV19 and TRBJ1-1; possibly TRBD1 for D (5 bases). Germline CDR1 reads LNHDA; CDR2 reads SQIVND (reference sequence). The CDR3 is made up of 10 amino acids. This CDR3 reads CASKDTAAFF. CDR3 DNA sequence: TGTGCCAGTAAGGACACTGCAGCTTTCTTT.

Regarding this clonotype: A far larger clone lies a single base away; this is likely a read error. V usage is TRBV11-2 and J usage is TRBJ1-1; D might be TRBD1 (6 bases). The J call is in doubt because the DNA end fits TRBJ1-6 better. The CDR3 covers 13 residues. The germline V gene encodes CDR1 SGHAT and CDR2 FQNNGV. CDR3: CASSSVGRGALHF. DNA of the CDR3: TGTGCCAGCAGCTCAGTTGGCAGGGGAGCCCTCCACTTT.

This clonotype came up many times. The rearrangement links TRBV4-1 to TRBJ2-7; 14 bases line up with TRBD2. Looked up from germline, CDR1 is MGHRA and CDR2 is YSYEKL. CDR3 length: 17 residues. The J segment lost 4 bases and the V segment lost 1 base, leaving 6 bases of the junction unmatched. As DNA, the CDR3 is TGCGCCAGCAGCCAAGTCCCCGGGACTAGCGGGAGATACGAGCAGTACTTC. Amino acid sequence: CASSQVPGTSGRYEQYF.

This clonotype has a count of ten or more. Written as DNA, the CDR3 is TGTGCCAGCAGCCAAGTGGGGTCCGGGACTAAAGAGACCCAGTACTTC. Its translation: CASSQVGSGTKETQYF. The rearrangement links TRBV14 to TRBJ2-5; 7 positions agree with TRBD2. The junction had 8 bases not matched to a gene; V was cut back by 1 base and J by 3 bases. Germline V lookup: CDR1 SGHDN, CDR2 FVKESK. There are 16 residues in the CDR3.

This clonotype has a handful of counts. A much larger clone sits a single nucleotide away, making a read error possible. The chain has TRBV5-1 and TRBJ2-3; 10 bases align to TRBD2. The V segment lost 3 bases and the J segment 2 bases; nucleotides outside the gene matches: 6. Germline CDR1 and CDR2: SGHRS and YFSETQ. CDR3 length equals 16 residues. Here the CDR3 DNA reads TGCGCCAGCAGCTCCCCTAGCGGGAGCTCCACAGATACGCAGTATTTT. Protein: CASSSPSGSSTDTQYF.

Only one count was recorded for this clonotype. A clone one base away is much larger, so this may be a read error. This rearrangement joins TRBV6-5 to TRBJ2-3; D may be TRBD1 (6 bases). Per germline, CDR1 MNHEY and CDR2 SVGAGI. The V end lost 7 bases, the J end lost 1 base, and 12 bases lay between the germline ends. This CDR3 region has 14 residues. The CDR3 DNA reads TGTGCCAGCAAGGGGGTGCGGGGCACAGATACGCAGTATTTT. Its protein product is CASKGVRGTDTQYF.

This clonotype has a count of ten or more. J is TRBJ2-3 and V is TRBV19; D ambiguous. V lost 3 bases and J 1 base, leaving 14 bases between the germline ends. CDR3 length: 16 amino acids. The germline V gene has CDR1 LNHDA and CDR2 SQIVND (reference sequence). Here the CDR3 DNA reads TGTGCCAGTAGTATCGCCTCGATCGATGGCACAGATACGCAGTATTTT. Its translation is CASSIASIDGTDTQYF.